The clone carrying this T cell receptor beta chain is medium-sized within its sample. CDR1 and CDR2 (germline): SGHNT, YENEEA. The V end lost 1 base, the J end lost 14 bases, and 17 bases lay between the germline ends. The CDR3 runs to 14 residues. Treatment denoted: randomized to nivolumab then ipilimumab (arm A) or the reverse (arm B). No patient had prior DNA-damaging chemotherapy. These data belong to a study of sequential checkpoint blockade in melanoma. Across the study: After both sequences, patients received maintenance nivolumab. TCRbeta immunosequencing was performed on DNA from around 91 pretreatment melanoma tumor samples.

TCRdb keeps only in-frame clones here, not all; method: immunoSEQ multiplex PCR. The sample consists of hundreds of clones, less than 25% of them appearing once. The sample here was tumor tissue (inferred from file names), taken from a patient given nivolumab and ipilimumab in sequence. This receptor was obtained from a human donor with melanoma. The chain has TRBV11-3 and TRBJ1-4; D is unresolved. The CDR3 bases are TGTGCCAGCAGCTTAGGGAACGCCGGTTCAGAGCTGTTTTTT. It encodes CASSLGNAGSELFF.